This T cell receptor (beta chain) was captured in a study of cytomegalovirus exposure and HLA in healthy donors. This clone has a handful of counts. Germline loops: CDR1 SGHRS, CDR2 YFSETQ. The length of the CDR3 is 16 residues. The junction had 9 bases not matched to a gene; V was cut back by 0 bases and J by 3 bases. Both 60 Vbeta primers and 13 Jbeta primers went into the PCR. Libraries were prepared by immunoSEQ multiplex PCR; TCRdb keeps only in-frame clonotypes and omits some of them. The top ten clones hold almost 8% of a sample with about 240,000 clones, about 80% of them seen once. The TCR was taken from a woman aged 60-70 years in good health and CMV-seropositive. The chain couples TRBV5-1 to TRBJ2-7, with 7 bases aligning to TRBD1. The source material was PBMCs. For the CDR3, the DNA is TGCGCCAGCAGCTTGGATATGGCACAGGGGAACTACGAGCAGTACTTC. Amino acids: CASSLDMAQGNYEQYF.